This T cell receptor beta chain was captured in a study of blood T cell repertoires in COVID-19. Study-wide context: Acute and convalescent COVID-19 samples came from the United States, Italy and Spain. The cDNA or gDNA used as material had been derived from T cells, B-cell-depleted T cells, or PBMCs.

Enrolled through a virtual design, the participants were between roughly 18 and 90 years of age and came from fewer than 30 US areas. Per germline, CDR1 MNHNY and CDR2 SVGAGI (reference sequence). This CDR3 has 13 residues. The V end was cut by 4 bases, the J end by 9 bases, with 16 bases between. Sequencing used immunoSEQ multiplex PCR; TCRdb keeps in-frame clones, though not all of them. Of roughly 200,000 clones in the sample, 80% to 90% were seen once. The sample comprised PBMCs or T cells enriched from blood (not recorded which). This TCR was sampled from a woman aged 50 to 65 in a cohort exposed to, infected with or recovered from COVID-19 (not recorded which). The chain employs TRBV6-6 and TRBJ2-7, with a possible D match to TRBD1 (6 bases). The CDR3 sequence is CASSSGHSERQYF. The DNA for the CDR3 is TGTGCCAGCAGTTCGGGACACTCAGAACGGCAGTACTTC.